The 27 T cell receptor beta chains listed next were all sequenced from one sample in a study of CD8 T cells in ankylosing spondylitis. TCRdb called the 5' RACE reads again in MiXCR, with one record for every CDR3 protein. The sample lists some 140,000 distinct CDR3 sequences, 7.3% occurring once. The sample was blood, either unsorted or a sorted T cell fraction (not recorded which). Source of these receptors: a female donor with ankylosing spondylitis or in good health (not recorded which).

This clonotype was seen ten or more times. This chain links TRBV29-1 with TRBJ2-1; D may be TRBD1 or TRBD2 (5 bases each). CDR3 length: 14 amino acids. Germline V CDR1 and CDR2: SQVTM, ANQGSEA. The V end was cut by 2 bases, the J end by 4 bases, with 12 bases between. The CDR3, as DNA: TGCAGCGTTGAACTTGGGGACGTTTACAATGAGCAGTTCTTC. This encodes CSVELGDVYNEQFF.

In this sample, this clonotype turned up many times. The V and J genes are TRBV6-2 or TRBV6-3 and TRBJ2-5, with 12 bases identical to TRBD2. The germline gives CDR1 MNHEY, CDR2 SVGEGT. J gave up 2 bases and V 5 bases, and 9 bases lay outside the gene matches. This CDR3 region has 17 residues. The CDR3 sequence: CASSKGLAGTLQETQYF. CDR3 nucleotide sequence: TGTGCCAGCAGTAAAGGACTAGCGGGAACCCTTCAAGAGACCCAGTACTTC.

This clonotype was seen ten or more times. The chain couples TRBV7-2 to TRBJ2-2; perhaps TRBD2 as D (7 bases). Trimming took off 5 bases at V and 7 bases at J, with 26 bases between the two ends. Germline assignment: CDR1 SGHTA and CDR2 FQGNSA. CDR3 size: 18 residues. This CDR3 is CASSPAGGREAQHGELFF. The CDR3 nucleotides are TGTGCCAGCAGCCCCGCCGGGGGGCGCGAAGCTCAACACGGGGAGCTGTTTTTT.

A remark on this clonotype: A much bigger clone sits one base away, suggesting this may be a read error. The conserved phenylalanine or tryptophan normally closing the CDR3 is absent here, so this likely arose from a read error. V gene TRBV5-1 combines with J gene TRBJ1-1; D perhaps matches TRBD1 (5 bases). The CDR3 consists of 13 residues. Germline V gene data show CDR1 as SGHRS and CDR2 as YFSETQ. The ends were cut back, 4 bases at V and 6 bases at J, with 13 bases in the middle. CDR3 nucleotide sequence: TGCGCCAGCAGCGCGCAGGGTATGGCTGAAGCTTTCCTT. It is translated as CASSAQGMAEAFL.

The chain uses TRBV12-5 and TRBJ2-1, with TRBD2 matching 10 bases. CDR1 LGHNT and CDR2 FRNRAP come from the germline V gene. The CDR3 has 14 amino acids. With V trimmed by 4 bases and J by 9 bases, 6 bases remained unmatched. The CDR3 bases are TGTGCTAGTGGTTCCCTAGCGGGGGCCGGTGAGCAGTTCTTC. The encoded protein is CASGSLAGAGEQFF.

In its sample, this clonotype was seen many times. The chain recombines TRBV9 with TRBJ2-1; TRBD1 might be the D (6 bases). Trimming took off 0 bases at V and 9 bases at J, with 19 bases between the two ends. The CDR3 runs 16 residues. Per the germline V gene, CDR1 is SGDLS and CDR2 is YYNGEE. This CDR3 reads CASSVDTGRGVGEQFF. In DNA form, the CDR3 reads TGTGCCAGCAGCGTAGATACAGGGAGAGGGGTGGGTGAGCAGTTCTTC. Complete variable domain (other parts from reference TRBV9 and TRBJ2-1): DSGVTQTPKHLITATGQRVTLRCSPRSGDLSVYWYQQSLDQGLQFLIQYYNGEERAKGNILERFSAQQFPDLHSELNLSSLELGDSALYFCASSVDTGRGVGEQFFGPGTRLTVL.

This clonotype was seen many times. V is TRBV20-1 and J is TRBJ2-3, with TRBD1 matching 12 bases. The CDR3 totals 13 residues. CDR1 is DFQATT and CDR2 is SNEGSKA in the germline V gene (reference sequence). V trimming: 7 bases; J trimming: 8 bases; junction bases outside the gene matches: 7. In DNA form, the CDR3 reads TGCAGTGTATGGGACAGGGGGCCCGTTACGCAGTATTTT. Encoded protein: CSVWDRGPVTQYF.

The table lists this clonotype with many counts. The genes are TRBV9 and TRBJ2-3; no firm D call. The germline V gene has CDR1 SGDLS and CDR2 YYNGEE. The germline V and J ends were trimmed by 0 bases and 4 bases, with 6 bases remaining between them. The length of the CDR3 is 13 residues. For the CDR3, the DNA is TGTGCCAGCAGCGTAGTCAGCGCAGATACGCAGTATTTT. Amino acid sequence: CASSVVSADTQYF.

The chain is built from TRBV7-9 and TRBJ2-5; no clear D gene. Trimming removed 0 bases from V and 6 bases from J, with 11 bases in between. Germline CDR1 SEHNR, CDR2 FQNEAQ (reference sequence). This CDR3 comprises 14 residues. The DNA for the CDR3 is TGTGCCAGCAGCTTAGCTAGTCCGGGCCAGACCCAGTACTTC. Residues: CASSLASPGQTQYF. The complete variable domain, with remaining parts taken from reference TRBV7-9 and TRBJ2-5, reads DTGVSQNPRHKITKRGQNVTFRCDPISEHNRLYWYRQTLGQGPEFLTYFQNEAQLEKSRLLSDRFSAERPKGSFSTLEIQRTEQGDSAMYLCASSLASPGQTQYFGPGTRLLVL.

This clonotype came up many times. The chain is built from TRBV27 and TRBJ2-3, with TRBD2 matching 11 bases. This CDR3 spans 14 amino acids. Trimming removed 4 bases from V and 6 bases from J; junction bases left unmatched: 3. Germline V CDR1 and CDR2: MNHEY, SMNVEV (reference sequence). Here the CDR3 DNA reads TGTGCCAGCAGTTATCGGACTAGCGGGGATACGCAGTATTTT. Translated: CASSYRTSGDTQYF.

This clonotype was detected many times. V gene TRBV5-1 combines with J gene TRBJ1-1; maybe TRBD1 (5 bases). V was pared by 2 bases and J by 1 base, with 9 bases between. The CDR3 runs to 14 residues. Germline CDR1 SGHRS, CDR2 YFSETQ. The CDR3 bases are TGCGCCAGCAGCTTCGGAGGGACGAACACTGAAGCTTTCTTT. Its translation is CASSFGGTNTEAFF.

In its sample, this clonotype was seen many times. The rearrangement joins TRBV20-1 to TRBJ2-3, with 7 bases identical to TRBD2. The CDR3 spans 15 residues. Germline lookup yields CDR1 DFQATT and CDR2 SNEGSKA (reference sequence). J was trimmed by 0 bases and V by 6 bases; bases with no gene match: 9. The chain's CDR3 is CSAPLDGGSTDTQYF. In nucleotides, the CDR3 is TGCAGTGCCCCACTGGACGGGGGGAGCACAGATACGCAGTATTTT.

This clonotype was recorded at least ten times. The rearrangement links TRBV3-1 to TRBJ1-3; D might be TRBD1 (5 bases). Germline V CDR1 and CDR2: LGHDT, YNNKEL (reference sequence). This CDR3 has 14 amino acids. V shed 1 base and J shed 2 bases, with 6 bases lying between them. This CDR3 is CASSQGGAGNTIYF. The DNA of the CDR3 is TGTGCCAGCAGCCAAGGAGGGGCTGGAAACACCATATATTTT.

This clonotype has only a few counts. The chain couples TRBV20-1 to TRBJ1-5, with D tentatively TRBD1 (5 bases). The germline V and J ends were trimmed by 4 bases and 7 bases, with 17 bases remaining between them. The CDR3 has 14 amino acids. The V gene's germline CDR1 is DFQATT and CDR2 SNEGSKA (reference sequence). CDR3 loop: CSATRDAGRQPQHF. The CDR3 nucleotides read TGCAGTGCTACCAGGGACGCCGGCCGCCAGCCCCAGCATTTT.

This clonotype was found many times. The rearrangement uses TRBV5-1 and TRBJ1-2; a weak D match, TRBD1 (5 bases). CDR3 length: 14 amino acids. CDR1 is SGHRS and CDR2 is YFSETQ in the germline V gene. V lost 5 bases and J lost 8, with 19 bases in between. In DNA, the CDR3 is TGCGCCAGCAGTCTATCCCGGGACGATGGGGGCTACACCTTC. The encoded protein is CASSLSRDDGGYTF.

With regard to this clonotype: A much larger clone lies a single base off, so this may be a read error. This chain connects TRBV6-5 to TRBJ1-3; D remains ambiguous. CDR1 and CDR2 (germline): MNHEY, SVGAGI. The CDR3 is 15 amino acids. The CDR3 coding sequence is TGTGCCAGCAGTTACTCGGGTAGGGTTGGAAGCACCATATATTTT. Amino acid sequence: CASSYSGRVGSTIYF.

This clonotype showed up many times. V and J are TRBV11-3 and TRBJ1-1; 7 bases align to TRBD1. V shed 5 bases, J shed 4 bases, and the junction held 4 bases outside the gene matches. CDR3 length: 13 amino acids. Germline assignment: CDR1 SGHNT and CDR2 YENEEA. The CDR3 DNA follows: TGTGCCAGCAGCGGTCAGGGGGGCACTGAAGCTTTCTTT. Translated: CASSGQGGTEAFF.

This clonotype has at least ten counts. This rearrangement joins TRBV5-1 to TRBJ2-1; 10 bases are shared with TRBD2. The trim removed 2 bases at V and 4 bases at J, leaving 6 bases unmatched. Germline lookup yields CDR1 SGHRS and CDR2 YFSETQ. The CDR3 runs to 16 residues. Here the CDR3 reads CASSFLAGAWYNEQFF. CDR3 DNA: TGCGCCAGCAGCTTCCTAGCGGGGGCCTGGTACAATGAGCAGTTCTTC.

With respect to this clonotype: This may be a read error, as it is one base from a much larger clone. The chain carries TRBV4-1 and TRBJ2-3; D may be TRBD2 (6 bases). CDR1 and CDR2 (germline): MGHRA, YSYEKL. The CDR3 runs to 15 residues. Here the CDR3 DNA reads TGCACCAGCAGCCCGGGGGTCCTTAGCACAGATACGCAGTATTTT. The encoded protein is CTSSPGVLSTDTQYF.

In this sample, this clonotype turned up many times. This rearrangement joins TRBV11-1 to TRBJ2-1; 7 bases agree with TRBD2. This CDR3 comprises 18 residues. CDR1 and CDR2 (germline): SGHAT, FQDESV (reference sequence). J gave up 0 bases and V 1 base, and 9 bases lay outside the gene matches. CDR3 DNA sequence: TGTGCCAGCAGCTTAGTTTCTAGCGGTTCAAGCTCCTACAATGAGCAGTTCTTC. Translating it yields CASSLVSSGSSSYNEQFF.

This clonotype was counted ten times or more. This chain uses TRBV5-1 with TRBJ1-1, with a weak D call TRBD1 (5 bases). CDR3 length: 14 amino acids. CDR1 and CDR2 from the germline V gene are SGHRS and YFSETQ. With 8 bases removed from V and 1 base from J, the gap between germline ends came to 15 bases. The CDR3 bases are TGCGCCAGTAAAACTCTTCAGGGGAACACTGAAGCTTTCTTT. The encoded protein is CASKTLQGNTEAFF.

This clonotype was seen many times. The CDR3 DNA is TGCAGTGCTAGAGATCATAGAACAGGGGCGGATACTGAAGCTTTCTTT. Translating it yields CSARDHRTGADTEAFF. The V call is TRBV20-1, the J call TRBJ1-1, with 7 nucleotides matching TRBD1. The CDR3 consists of 16 residues. The germline V gene has CDR1 DFQATT and CDR2 SNEGSKA (reference sequence). Germline trimming cut 0 bases from V and 5 bases from J; bases unmatched to any gene: 12.

The table lists this clonotype with many counts. The chain carries TRBV27 and TRBJ2-3; 12 bases are a match to TRBD2. CDR1 MNHEY and CDR2 SMNVEV come from the germline V gene (reference sequence). The CDR3 has 19 amino acids. V trimming: 4 bases; J trimming: 2 bases; junction bases outside the gene matches: 13. CDR3 residues: CASSSPTSGGQYFTDTQYF. In DNA form, the CDR3 reads TGTGCCAGCAGTTCACCTACTAGCGGGGGGCAATACTTCACAGATACGCAGTATTTT.

This clonotype has ten or more counts. The chain has TRBV29-1 and TRBJ1-2, with D maybe TRBD1 (5 bases). Trimming pared 5 bases from V and 8 bases from J, leaving 15 bases between. Germline lookup yields CDR1 SQVTM and CDR2 ANQGSEA. This CDR3 comprises 12 residues. The CDR3 region is CSVQGDTGGYTF. For the CDR3, the DNA is TGCAGCGTTCAGGGTGATACGGGCGGCTACACCTTC.

This clonotype was counted many times. The chain couples TRBV12-3 or TRBV12-4 to TRBJ2-2; 7 positions match TRBD1. V lost 5 bases, J lost 7 bases, and 7 bases stayed unmatched. This CDR3 is built from 14 residues. This chain's CDR3 is CASSRAGGVGELFF. In nucleotides, the CDR3 is TGTGCCAGCAGTCGGGCAGGGGGAGTCGGGGAGCTGTTTTTT.

The gene calls are TRBV27 and TRBJ2-2, with D maybe TRBD1 (5 bases). Germline CDR1 MNHEY, CDR2 SMNVEV (reference sequence). V shed 2 bases and J shed 4 bases, with 8 bases lying between them. The length of the CDR3 is 14 residues. This CDR3 is CASSLQGLTGELFF. The CDR3 nucleotides are TGTGCCAGCAGTTTACAGGGTCTCACCGGGGAGCTGTTTTTT.

This clonotype was observed a few times. The chain recombines TRBV11-2 with TRBJ2-1, with 9 positions matching TRBD2. The ends lost 6 bases at V and 2 bases at J; junction bases unmatched: 5. Germline CDR1 is SGHAT and CDR2 is FQNNGV. The CDR3 has 15 amino acids. This chain's CDR3 is CASRPLAGPYNEQFF. CDR3 nucleotide sequence: TGTGCCAGCAGACCGCTAGCGGGGCCCTACAATGAGCAGTTCTTC.